What follows are 5 T cell receptor beta chains derived from one specimen sequenced in a study of molecular identifiers for immune sequencing clone quantification. TCRdb ran MiXCR on the PCR reads and lists one entry per CDR3 protein. The sample consists of about 640,000 distinct CDR3 sequences, 15% to 20% of them appearing once. Material for sequencing was naive CD8+ T cells from blood, with Jurkat cell RNA spiked in. Regarding subset: FACS-sorted CD8+CD4-CCR7+CD45RA+ naive T cells. The receptors stem from a human donor in good health. Some libraries in this study had Jurkat cell RNA spiked in.

The rearrangement joins TRBV7-9 to TRBJ1-2; unclear D gene. This CDR3 region has 17 residues. V lost 7 bases, J lost 3 bases, and 24 bases lay in between. Germline lookup yields CDR1 SEHNR and CDR2 FQNEAQ (reference sequence). In nucleotides, the CDR3 is TGTGCCAGCATCCCCCCTCATTCGACGGGAAGGGACTATGGCTACACCTTC. Protein: CASIPPHSTGRDYGYTF.

This chain uses TRBV11-2 with TRBJ2-5; 9 bases fit TRBD1. CDR3 length: 14 residues. V lost 5 bases, J lost 3 bases, and 4 bases stayed unmatched. Germline CDR1 SGHAT, CDR2 FQNNGV. The CDR3 protein is CASSARTGEETQYF. The CDR3 nucleotides are TGTGCCAGCAGCGCCCGGACAGGGGAAGAGACCCAGTACTTC. Combining the CDR3 with reference TRBV11-2 and TRBJ2-5 gives the whole variable domain EAGVAQSPRYKIIEKRQSVAFWCNPISGHATLYWYQQILGQGPKLLIQFQNNGVVDDSQLPKDRFSAERLKGVDSTLKIQPAKLEDSAVYLCASSARTGEETQYFGPGTRLLVL.

This clonotype was seen a few times. This chain joins TRBV21-1 and TRBJ1-6. TRBV21-1 is an annotated pseudogene. The CDR3 sequence is 14 residues long. The chain's CDR3 is CARQGEVFNSPLHF. As DNA, the CDR3 is TGTGCCAGACAGGGGGAGGTCTTTAATTCACCCCTCCACTTT.

This clonotype was seen repeatedly, ten times or more. The chain combines TRBV7-9 with TRBJ2-3; 13 bases match TRBD2. The V segment lost 7 bases and the J segment 5 bases; nucleotides outside the gene matches: 3. The CDR3 loop spans 14 amino acids. Germline-derived CDR1 and CDR2 are SEHNR and FQNEAQ (reference sequence). This chain's CDR3 is CASTRTSGRDTQYF. CDR3 DNA: TGTGCCAGCACCCGGACTAGCGGGAGAGATACGCAGTATTTT. Full variable domain (outside the CDR3, taken from reference TRBV7-9 and TRBJ2-3): DTGVSQNPRHKITKRGQNVTFRCDPISEHNRLYWYRQTLGQGPEFLTYFQNEAQLEKSRLLSDRFSAERPKGSFSTLEIQRTEQGDSAMYLCASTRTSGRDTQYFGPGTRLTVL.

This clonotype was detected a few times. At one boundary the junction diverges from the germline segment, which might be a read error. This rearrangement joins TRBV9 to TRBJ1-1, with 7 bases aligning to TRBD1. Germline V gives CDR1 SGDLS, CDR2 YYNGEE. CDR3 size: 15 residues. CDR3 bases: TGTGCCAGCAGCACCCTCGGGACAGCGAACACTGAAGCTTCCTTT. Its translation is CASSTLGTANTEASF.